The clone carrying this TCR beta chain was seen at least ten times. Every TCR cDNA molecule bore its own unique molecular identifier. TCRdb recomputed calls from the 5' RACE reads with MiXCR, one row per CDR3 protein. The sample holds some 37,000 distinct CDR3 sequences, less than 5.5% seen once. This sample stems from a study of spatial heterogeneity in lung cancer. The V gene's germline CDR1 is SGHDT and CDR2 YYEEEE. The CDR3 extends over 13 amino acids. Trimming stripped 3 bases from V and 5 bases from J, with 11 bases between. The time point denotes: sample taken at primary tumor resection. No cells were sorted before sequencing. The whole RNA sequenced was extracted from tumor, nontumor lung or frozen PBMC.

This chain joins TRBV5-6 and TRBJ2-5; D unresolved. The sequencing here drew on PBMCs, taken at surgery. The receptor comes from a female donor with early-stage non-small cell lung cancer. The CDR3 sequence: CASSSRMVETQYF. For the CDR3, the DNA is TGTGCCAGCAGCTCGAGGATGGTGGAGACCCAGTACTTC.